This TCR beta chain was obtained from a study of Graves' ophthalmopathy and Graves' hyperthyroidism. This CDR3 has 12 residues. V dropped 7 bases and J dropped 4 bases, with 10 bases sitting between them. Looked up from germline, CDR1 is LNHDA and CDR2 is SQIVND (reference sequence). Ten or more counts support this clonotype. None of the included patients had other autoimmune diseases, uncontrolled infections, pregnancy or lactation, as these led to exclusion. Orbital computed tomography, together with clinical symptoms, serum thyroxine, TRAb and thyroid ultrasound, was used for diagnosis. PBMCs were density-gradient isolated from about 9.6 ml fresh blood. Amplification of TCR beta CDR3 regions used RNA transcripts. The authors performed first-round RT-PCR with HTBI primers and then a second-round multiplex PCR. TCRdb passed the multiplex PCR reads through MiXCR, listing each CDR3 protein once. The sample has 300,000 to 500,000 distinct CDR3 sequences, just over 15% seen once.

The source material was peripheral blood. The genes are TRBV19 and TRBJ1-2; no firm D call. The sequence derives from a woman aged 18-29 years with stable Graves' hyperthyroidism. The CDR3 protein is CASKAGSYGYTF. As DNA, the CDR3 is TGTGCCAGTAAGGCAGGAAGCTATGGCTACACCTTC. Supplemented by reference TRBV19 and TRBJ1-2, the full variable domain reads DGGITQSPKYLFRKEGQNVTLSCEQNLNHDAMYWYRQDPGQGLRLIYYSQIVNDFQKGDIAEGYSVSREKKESFPLTVTSAQKNPTAFYLCASKAGSYGYTFGSGTRLTVV.